Following are 16 T cell receptor beta chains from one sample sequenced in a study of tumor T cells in aggressive B-cell lymphoma (dated by TCRdb to about 2017). The library was obtained by the immunoSEQ multiplex PCR assay. In its TCRdb copy, this immuneACCESS table keeps in-frame sequences only and misses some clones. Where compared with another copy, unresolved V genes explain less than half of these, and the others have no known cause. A total of approximately 6,600 clones appear in this sample, roughly 86% of them only once. The ten largest make up 3% to 3.5% of the sample. The sequenced sample was tumor tissue. The receptors stem from an adult with diffuse large B cell lymphoma. Some clones in this sample may be carry-over from other donors' samples.

V usage is TRBV29-1 and J usage is TRBJ2-1; 12 nucleotides line up with TRBD2. V trimming: 6 bases; J trimming: 8 bases; junction bases outside the gene matches: 11. The length of the CDR3 is 15 residues. The germline CDR1 and CDR2 sequences are SQVTM and ANQGSEA. CDR3 nucleotide sequence: TGCAGCGTAGACCTAGCGGGAGGGCTCTTAGATGAGCAGTTCTTC. Its protein product is CSVDLAGGLLDEQFF.

This chain uses TRBV28 with TRBJ2-6; 13 nucleotides line up with TRBD2. The ends lost 4 bases at V and 0 bases at J; junction bases unmatched: 3. This CDR3 contains 18 residues. Germline CDR1 and CDR2: MDHEN and SYDVKM. Here the CDR3 DNA reads TGTGCCAGCAGTTCCGGACTAGCGGGGGCCTCTGGGGCCAACGTCCTGACTTTC. Its translation is CASSSGLAGASGANVLTF. Together with reference TRBV28 and TRBJ2-6, the CDR3 gives the full variable domain: DVKVTQSSRYLVKRTGEKVFLECVQDMDHENMFWYRQDPGLGLRLIYFSYDVKMKEKGDIPEGYSVSREKKERFSLILESASTNQTSMYLCASSSGLAGASGANVLTFGAGSRLTVL.

Written as DNA, the CDR3 is TGTGCCAGCAGTTTAAGAGGTCTAAACTACGAGCAGTACTTC. Residues: CASSLRGLNYEQYF. The chain links TRBV28 to TRBJ2-5; D is unresolved. The J call may be incorrect, as the DNA end agrees better with TRBJ2-7. Germline CDR1 is MDHEN and CDR2 is SYDVKM. The CDR3 has 14 residues.

The chain uses TRBV2 and TRBJ1-2; TRBD1 aligns across 8 bases. Trimming took 4 bases from V and 4 from J; bases not matched to a gene: 2. Germline V gene sequence: CDR1 SNHLY, CDR2 FYNNEI. CDR3 length equals 13 residues. CDR3 sequence: CASSAGGAYGYTF. CDR3 coding DNA: TGTGCCAGCAGTGCAGGGGGCGCCTATGGCTACACCTTC.

The chain has TRBV5-6 and TRBJ2-1; 8 bases map to TRBD2. V lost 4 bases, J lost 5 bases, and 8 bases stayed unmatched. The CDR3 length is 15 residues. Germline CDR1 and CDR2: SGHDT and YYEEEE. The CDR3 loop is CASSRYSGANNEQFF. Here the CDR3 DNA reads TGTGCCAGCAGCAGATATAGCGGGGCCAACAATGAGCAGTTCTTC.

The V gene is TRBV5-1, the J gene TRBJ2-5, with TRBD2 as a possible D gene (5 bases). The CDR3 contains 15 residues. The germline V gene encodes CDR1 SGHRS and CDR2 YFSETQ. Trimming took 0 bases from V and 4 from J, leaving 13 bases between them. CDR3 nucleotide sequence: TGCGCCAGCAGCTTGGTTGGGAGCAATGGAGAGACCCAGTACTTC. Its translation: CASSLVGSNGETQYF.

This chain uses TRBV27 with TRBJ2-3; a weak D match, TRBD2 (5 bases). CDR1 and CDR2 from the germline V gene are MNHEY and SMNVEV (reference sequence). This CDR3 contains 16 residues. Trimming pared 2 bases from V and 0 bases from J, leaving 12 bases between. CDR3 in DNA: TGTGCCAGCAGTTTAATGGCTAGCATTAGCACAGATACGCAGTATTTT. Protein: CASSLMASISTDTQYF.

The chain carries TRBV10-2 and TRBJ2-7; 9 nucleotides line up with TRBD2. The CDR3 loop spans 14 amino acids. Germline V gives CDR1 WSHSY, CDR2 SAAADI. V gave up 8 bases and J gave up 6 bases; unmatched junction bases: 11. CDR3 loop: CASESGGPTFEQYF. The CDR3 nucleotides read TGCGCCAGCGAAAGCGGGGGGCCAACGTTCGAGCAGTACTTC.

J is TRBJ1-1 and V is TRBV5-1; D not certain. CDR1 and CDR2 (germline): SGHRS, YFSETQ. V dropped 2 bases and J dropped 0 bases, with 8 bases sitting between them. The CDR3 loop spans 14 amino acids. Here the CDR3 DNA reads TGCGCCAGCAGCTTCGCGTCTTTGAACACTGAAGCTTTCTTT. Its translation is CASSFASLNTEAFF.

J is TRBJ2-7 and V is TRBV21-1; TRBD1 was called by the table and not checked on the DNA. TRBV21-1 constitutes a pseudogene. This CDR3 comprises 16 residues. In DNA, the CDR3 is TGTGCCAGCATGGTTTGGGACATTTGCCTCCGGCGCGAGCAGTACTTC. It is translated as CASMVWDICLRREQYF.

This chain links TRBV18 with TRBJ2-7; TRBD1 matches 7 bases. This CDR3 has 15 amino acids. The V gene's germline CDR1 is KGHSH and CDR2 LQKENI. The V gene end was trimmed by 1 base and the J gene end by 1 base; junction bases not matched to a gene: 4. The CDR3 DNA is TGTGCCAGCTCACCACAGGGGGCGATATCCTACGAGCAGTACTTC. It specifies CASSPQGAISYEQYF.

The V call is TRBV6-1, the J call TRBJ2-3; D is unresolved. The CDR3 is 15 amino acids. The germline gives CDR1 MNHNS, CDR2 SASEGT. Deletions cut 0 bases from V and 2 bases from J, with 9 bases between. DNA of the CDR3: TGTGCCAGCAGTGAAGCATTGAGGTACACAGATACGCAGTATTTT. It yields the protein CASSEALRYTDTQYF.

The chain is built from TRBV19 and TRBJ2-5, with D possibly TRBD2 on 6 matching bases. The end of the DNA fits TRBJ2-7 better, so the J call may be wrong. This CDR3 spans 16 amino acids. Germline V gene data show CDR1 as LNHDA and CDR2 as SQIVND (reference sequence). CDR3 protein: CASSTTSGSSSYEQYF. The CDR3 DNA follows: TGTGCCAGTAGCACCACCAGCGGGTCTAGCTCCTACGAGCAGTACTTC.

The chain links TRBV6-1 to TRBJ2-3, with 13 bases lining up with TRBD2. Per germline, CDR1 MNHNS and CDR2 SASEGT. Trimming at V came to 5 bases and at J to 5 bases, leaving 4 bases not matched to a gene. The CDR3 sequence is 15 residues long. CDR3 coding DNA: TGTGCCAGCAGTACTACTAGCGGGGGGGGAGATACGCAGTATTTT. Amino acids: CASSTTSGGGDTQYF.

This sequence joins TRBV9 and TRBJ1-3; D unresolved. V lost 0 bases to trimming and J lost 3 bases, with 10 bases between them. CDR1 SGDLS and CDR2 YYNGEE come from the germline V gene. The CDR3 spans 15 residues. The CDR3 protein is CASSVVRLCGNTIYF. Here the CDR3 DNA reads TGTGCCAGCAGCGTAGTCAGATTGTGTGGAAACACCATATATTTT.

This clone was observed a handful of times. This chain links TRBV28 with TRBJ2-7; 10 bases line up with TRBD1. CDR1 is MDHEN, CDR2 SYDVKM, per germline. The CDR3 extends over 18 amino acids. Unmatched junction bases numbered 17, after V lost 3 bases and J lost 6 bases. CDR3 sequence (DNA): TGTGCCAGCAGTTTCCGAACCGGGACAGGGGTCTTGAATGGCGAGCAGTACTTC. Encoded protein: CASSFRTGTGVLNGEQYF.